This T cell receptor beta chain was sequenced for a study of cytomegalovirus exposure and HLA in healthy donors. Per germline, CDR1 SEHNR and CDR2 FQNEAQ (reference sequence). The ends were cut back, 6 bases at V and 2 bases at J, with 17 bases in the middle. The CDR3 totals 15 residues. This PCR relied on a set of 60 Vbeta primers and 13 Jbeta primers. Sequencing used immunoSEQ multiplex PCR; TCRdb keeps in-frame clones, though not all of them. The sample includes 150,000 to 200,000 clones, 77% seen only once; the top ten take 3.1%. This sequence joins TRBV7-9 and TRBJ2-7, with a possible D match to TRBD2 (7 bases). The receptor's source is a female donor in good health and CMV-seronegative. Sequenced: PBMCs. The CDR3, as DNA: TGTGCCAGCAGTCGCGGGGGCGGCCTAACCTACGAGCAGTACTTC. Residues: CASSRGGGLTYEQYF.